This TCR beta chain was sequenced in a study of cytomegalovirus exposure and HLA in healthy donors. The PCR had 60 Vbeta and 13 Jbeta primers. Assay used: immunoSEQ multiplex PCR; TCRdb lists only in-frame clones, some missing. The table has over 150,000 clones, 65% to 75% seen once. Germline V gene data show CDR1 as LNHDA and CDR2 as SQIVND (reference sequence). CDR3 length: 13 amino acids. Trimming removed 3 bases from V and 1 base from J, with 6 bases in between. Sequenced: PBMCs. The source of this sequence is a man younger than 45 in good health and CMV-seronegative. The chain couples TRBV19 to TRBJ1-1; no firm D call. CDR3 DNA: TGTGCCAGTAGTATCTCGGGGAACACTGAAGCTTTCTTT. Translating gives CASSISGNTEAFF.